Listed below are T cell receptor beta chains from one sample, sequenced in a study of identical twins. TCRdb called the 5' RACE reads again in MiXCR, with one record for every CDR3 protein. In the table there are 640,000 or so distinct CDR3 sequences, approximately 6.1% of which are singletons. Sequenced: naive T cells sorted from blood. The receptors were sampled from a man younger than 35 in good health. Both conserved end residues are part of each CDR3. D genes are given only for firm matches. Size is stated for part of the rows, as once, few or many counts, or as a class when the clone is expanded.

DNA: TGCAGCGTTGGACTAGCGGGGGCGGTGGGTGAGCAGTTCTTC; CDR3: CSVGLAGAVGEQFF; length: 14; D: TRBD2; V: TRBV29-1; size: many; J: TRBJ2-1
DNA: TGTGCCACCCGCACCGGGGAGGGGACTGAAGCTTTCTTT; CDR3: CATRTGEGTEAFF; length: 13; D: -; V: TRBV24-1; size: -; J: TRBJ1-1
DNA: TGCGCCAGCAGCTCAAAGTGGGAGACCCCCTACGAGCAGTACTTC; CDR3: CASSSKWETPYEQYF; length: 15; D: -; V: TRBV4-3; size: few; J: TRBJ2-7
DNA: TGTGCCATCAGTGACGGGACAGATAGCTCCTACGAGCAGTACTTC; CDR3: CAISDGTDSSYEQYF; length: 15; D: TRBD1; V: TRBV10-3; size: many; J: TRBJ2-7
DNA: TGTGCCAGCAGCCACAACTCCGACGAGCAGTACTTC; CDR3: CASSHNSDEQYF; length: 12; D: -; V: TRBV7-2; size: few; J: TRBJ2-7
DNA: TGTGCCAGCAGTCAAGATTGGGCAGGGAGCAATCAGCCCCAGCATTTT; CDR3: CASSQDWAGSNQPQHF; length: 16; D: -; V: TRBV7-2; size: -; J: TRBJ1-5
DNA: TGTGCCAGCAGTTTACTAGCGGTACAAGAGACCCAGTACTTC; CDR3: CASSLLAVQETQYF; length: 14; D: TRBD2; V: TRBV12-3/TRBV12-4; size: many; J: TRBJ2-5
DNA: TGTGCCAGCAGCTTAGGGCTAGCGAAGGTGCAGTTCTTC; CDR3: CASSLGLAKVQFF; length: 13; D: -; V: TRBV7-3; size: many; J: TRBJ2-1
DNA: TGCAGCGTTGAAGATCCGACAAGCGCTCTATATGGCTACACCTTC; CDR3: CSVEDPTSALYGYTF; length: 15; D: -; V: TRBV29-1; size: many; J: TRBJ1-2
DNA: TGCGCCAGCAGCCAACGGGACTGGGGAGGGATAGAGCAGTTCTTC; CDR3: CASSQRDWGGIEQFF; length: 15; D: TRBD2; V: TRBV4-1; size: -; J: TRBJ2-1
DNA: TGCGCCAGCAGCCAAGATCCTGTAGGTACCCGATTCACAGATACGCAGTATTTT; CDR3: CASSQDPVGTRFTDTQYF; length: 18; D: -; V: TRBV4-1; size: many; J: TRBJ2-3
DNA: TGCAGCGTTGGGGGACTAGCGGGAGTGAATGAGCAGTTCTTC; CDR3: CSVGGLAGVNEQFF; length: 14; D: TRBD2; V: TRBV29-1; size: many; J: TRBJ2-1
DNA: TGTGCCAGCAGCCAAGGCGTCGCGGGGCTGCAAGAGACCCAGTACTTC; CDR3: CASSQGVAGLQETQYF; length: 16; D: -; V: TRBV4-2; size: few; J: TRBJ2-5
DNA: TGTGCCATCAGTGAGGCGGGAGGGCCACAAGAGACCCAGTACTTC; CDR3: CAISEAGGPQETQYF; length: 15; D: TRBD2; V: TRBV10-3; size: many; J: TRBJ2-5
DNA: TGTGCCACCCCAAAATCGGGACCACCGAACACCGGGGAGCTGTTTTTT; CDR3: CATPKSGPPNTGELFF; length: 16; D: -; V: TRBV15; size: -; J: TRBJ2-2
DNA: TGCAGCGTCATAGGGTCACGGGGACTCACAGATACGCAGTATTTT; CDR3: CSVIGSRGLTDTQYF; length: 15; D: -; V: TRBV29-1; size: many; J: TRBJ2-3
DNA: TGTGCCATCAGTGAGTGGCGGGAGGGGGAGAATGAGCAGTTCTTC; CDR3: CAISEWREGENEQFF; length: 15; D: TRBD2; V: TRBV10-3; size: -; J: TRBJ2-1
DNA: TGCGCCAGCAGCTTGGACCAGTCCACAGATACGCAGTATTTT; CDR3: CASSLDQSTDTQYF; length: 14; D: -; V: TRBV5-1; size: many; J: TRBJ2-3
DNA: TGTGCCAGCGGGGGACTAGCGGGAAGGAATGAGCAGTTCTTC; CDR3: CASGGLAGRNEQFF; length: 14; D: TRBD2; V: TRBV2; size: few; J: TRBJ2-1
DNA: TGCAGTTCCGGACTAGCGGGAAGGAGTCGCTACAATGAGCAGTTCTTC; CDR3: CSSGLAGRSRYNEQFF; length: 16; D: TRBD2; V: TRBV20-1; size: many; J: TRBJ2-1
DNA: TGCGCCAGCAGCTACCAACTTCAGACTAGCGCCGCCAAAAACATTCAGTACTTC; CDR3: CASSYQLQTSAAKNIQYF; length: 18; D: TRBD2; V: TRBV5-1; size: many; J: TRBJ2-4
DNA: TGTGCCAGCAGCTTAGGCTTCTCCGGGGAGCTGTTTTTT; CDR3: CASSLGFSGELFF; length: 13; D: -; V: TRBV7-2; size: many; J: TRBJ2-2
DNA: TGTGCCACAAGTCCAGGCCCTAGGTCCTATGGCTACACCTTC; CDR3: CATSPGPRSYGYTF; length: 14; D: -; V: TRBV12-3/TRBV12-4; size: -; J: TRBJ1-2
DNA: TGCAGTGCTAGAGTTGTACCGGGACAGGACCTCTCTGGAAACACCATATATTTT; CDR3: CSARVVPGQDLSGNTIYF; length: 18; D: TRBD1; V: TRBV20-1; size: few; J: TRBJ1-3
DNA: TGTGCCAGCCGCGCGGCGGGCATTTCCCTCGAGCAGTACTTC; CDR3: CASRAAGISLEQYF; length: 14; D: -; V: TRBV11-2; size: -; J: TRBJ2-7
DNA: TGTGCCAGCTCACCGGGACAGGATAGAAACATTCAGTACTTC; CDR3: CASSPGQDRNIQYF; length: 14; D: TRBD1; V: TRBV18; size: -; J: TRBJ2-4
DNA: TGTGCCAGCAGCCCCATCGGTGGGGGTGAGCAGTTCTTC; CDR3: CASSPIGGGEQFF; length: 13; D: -; V: TRBV7-9; size: -; J: TRBJ2-1
DNA: TGTGCCAGCAGTCAAGCGGGAGTAGTGGAGACCCAGTACTTC; CDR3: CASSQAGVVETQYF; length: 14; D: TRBD2; V: TRBV12-3/TRBV12-4; size: many; J: TRBJ2-5
DNA: TGTGCCAGCAGTTCCCACGCGCAGGGGGCGCGGGTCACAGATACGCAGTATTTT; CDR3: CASSSHAQGARVTDTQYF; length: 18; D: TRBD1; V: TRBV6-5; size: -; J: TRBJ2-3
DNA: TGTGCCAGCAGCTTCCCGTTGGTTCAGCCCCAGCATTTT; CDR3: CASSFPLVQPQHF; length: 13; D: -; V: TRBV7-2; size: -; J: TRBJ1-5
DNA: TGTGCCAGCAGCAATGGGGGGATGAACACCGGGGAGCTGTTTTTT; CDR3: CASSNGGMNTGELFF; length: 15; D: -; V: TRBV7-8; size: -; J: TRBJ2-2
DNA: TGTGCCAGCAGCCAAGATCTTGGGCCAGATACGCAGTATTTT; CDR3: CASSQDLGPDTQYF; length: 14; D: -; V: TRBV4-2; size: few; J: TRBJ2-3
DNA: TGTGCCAGCGGCCCGGGACTAGCGGGAGCGGGGGCTTACAATGAGCAGTTCTTC; CDR3: CASGPGLAGAGAYNEQFF; length: 18; D: TRBD2; V: TRBV9; size: few; J: TRBJ2-1
DNA: TGTGCCAGCTCACCACGGGGCGGGAGGACAGATACGCAGTATTTT; CDR3: CASSPRGGRTDTQYF; length: 15; D: TRBD2; V: TRBV18; size: many; J: TRBJ2-3
DNA: TGTGCCAGCAGCTTAGGGGGCACACACTATGGCTACACCTTC; CDR3: CASSLGGTHYGYTF; length: 14; D: -; V: TRBV7-8; size: few; J: TRBJ1-2